The 2 T cell receptor beta chains given below trace back to one sample, sequenced in a study of beta chain features in type 1 diabetes (dated by TCRdb to the late 2010s). Study-level results and caveats: A moderate but significant shortening of TCRB CDR3 length was observed in type 1 diabetes patients in all four CD4+ subsets.

These receptors' targets are unknown. Libraries were made using the immunoSEQ multiplex PCR assay. The entire amount of isolated RNA was reverse transcribed using the High Capacity cDNA Reverse Transcription Kit, so the sequenced TCRB transcripts were expressed ones. This is the immuneACCESS table as TCRdb keeps it, with only in-frame sequences that have V and J called. A part of the clones is gone; compared with another copy, unresolved V genes explain less than half, and the rest is unexplained. The sample contains 600,000 to 700,000 clones, around an eighth of them found a single time. The top ten constitute less than 0.025% of the sample. The sample consisted of naive CD4+ T cells from blood. The cell subset or site label here, explained by the study, means: true naive CD4+ T cells. All receptors come from a young man with type 1 diabetes.

As regards this clone: The same CDR3 can be traced to other DNA sequences in this sample. The V and J genes are TRBV10-3 and TRBJ2-7; D not resolved. The CDR3 has 13 residues. Trimming pared 0 bases from V and 0 bases from J, leaving 3 bases between. Germline V gene sequence: CDR1 ENHRY, CDR2 SYGVKD. For the CDR3, the DNA is TGTGCCATCAGTGAGTCCGACTCCTACGAGCAGTACTTC. Its protein product is CAISESDSYEQYF.

In its sample, this clone was seen a few times. The chain links TRBV7-9 to TRBJ2-2; D might be TRBD1 (6 bases). Germline V gives CDR1 SEHNR, CDR2 FQNEAQ (reference sequence). V was trimmed by 5 bases and J by 0 bases, leaving 10 bases between them. This CDR3 has 15 amino acids. CDR3 in amino acids: CASSPTGSNTGELFF. The CDR3 DNA reads TGTGCCAGCAGCCCCACAGGGTCGAACACCGGGGAGCTGTTTTTT.